This T cell receptor beta chain comes out of a study of cytomegalovirus exposure and HLA in healthy donors. Study-wide findings and caveats: Cytomegalovirus-associated TCR beta chains were listed, numbering around 150.

The V gene end was trimmed by 8 bases and the J gene end by 4 bases; junction bases not matched to a gene: 7. Per germline, CDR1 MNHNS and CDR2 SASEGT. CDR3 length: 14 amino acids. PCR amplification relied on 60 Vbeta primers (plus 13 Jbeta primers). Data came from immunoSEQ multiplex PCR; TCRdb stores just in-frame clones and leaves some out. The table includes about 110,000 clones, about 85% detected once. About this clone: Its antigen is unidentified.

The sequenced sample was PBMCs. V is TRBV6-1 and J is TRBJ2-5, with 10 bases aligning to TRBD2. This sequence originates from a man aged 25-45 years in good health and CMV-seronegative. CDR3 in DNA: TGTGCCAGCGGTTCAGCGGGGGGGCCAGAGACCCAGTACTTC. Encoded protein: CASGSAGGPETQYF.